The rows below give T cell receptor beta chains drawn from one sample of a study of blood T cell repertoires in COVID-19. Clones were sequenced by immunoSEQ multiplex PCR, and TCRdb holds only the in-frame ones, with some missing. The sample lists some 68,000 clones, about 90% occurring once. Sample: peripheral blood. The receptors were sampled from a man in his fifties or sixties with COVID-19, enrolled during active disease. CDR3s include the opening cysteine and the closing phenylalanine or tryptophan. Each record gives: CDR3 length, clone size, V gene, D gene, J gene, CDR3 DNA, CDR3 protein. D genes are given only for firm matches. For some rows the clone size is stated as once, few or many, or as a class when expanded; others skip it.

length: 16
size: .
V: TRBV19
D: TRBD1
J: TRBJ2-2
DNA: TGTGCCAGTAGCACGACAGACAGGGGCTACACCGGGGAGCTGTTTTTT
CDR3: CASSTTDRGYTGELFF

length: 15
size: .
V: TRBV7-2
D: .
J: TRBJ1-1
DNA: TGTGCCAGCAGCTTGGGGGACACTCCCGGGCGGGAAGCTTTCTTT
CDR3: CASSLGDTPGREAFF

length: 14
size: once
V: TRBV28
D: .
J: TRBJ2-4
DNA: TGTGCCAGCAGTTTCCCGGGAGTCCAAAACATTCAGTACTTC
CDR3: CASSFPGVQNIQYF

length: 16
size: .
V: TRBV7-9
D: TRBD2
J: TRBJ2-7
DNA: TGTGCCAGCAGCTTAGTATTTGCTAGCGGGTCCTACGAGCAGTACTTC
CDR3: CASSLVFASGSYEQYF

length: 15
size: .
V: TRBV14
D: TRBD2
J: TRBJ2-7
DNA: TGTGCCAGCAGCCGATTAGCGGGACCGGTCTACGAGCAGTACTTC
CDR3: CASSRLAGPVYEQYF

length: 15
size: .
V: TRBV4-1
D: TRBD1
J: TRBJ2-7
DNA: TGCGCCAGCAGCCTAGCGGGACAGGGGATCTACGAGCAGTACTTC
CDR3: CASSLAGQGIYEQYF

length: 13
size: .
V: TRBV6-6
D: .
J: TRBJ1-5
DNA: TGTGCCAGCAGTTCGGTTAGCAATCAGCCCCAGCATTTT
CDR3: CASSSVSNQPQHF

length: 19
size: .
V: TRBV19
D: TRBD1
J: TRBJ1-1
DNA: TGTGCCAGTAGTATATTGCCCGGACAGTGGGCAGGGGGGAACACTGAAGCTTTCTTT
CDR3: CASSILPGQWAGGNTEAFF

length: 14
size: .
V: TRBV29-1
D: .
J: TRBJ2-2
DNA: TGCAGCGGCAAGAGCGGGCGCAACACCGGGGAGCTGTTTTTT
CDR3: CSGKSGRNTGELFF

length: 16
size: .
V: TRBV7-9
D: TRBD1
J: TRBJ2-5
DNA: TGTGCCAGCACCCGACTTGGACAGGGGGTCCAAGAGACCCAGTACTTC
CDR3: CASTRLGQGVQETQYF

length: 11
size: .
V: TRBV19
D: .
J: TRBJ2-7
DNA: TGTGCCAGTAGTCTGGGAGGCGAGCAGTACTTC
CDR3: CASSLGGEQYF

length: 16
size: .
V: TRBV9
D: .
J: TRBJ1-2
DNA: TGTGCCAGCAGCCCAACCCCAGCAGGGTATACCTATGGCTACACCTTC
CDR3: CASSPTPAGYTYGYTF